This entry is about one TCR beta chain. What it binds is unknown. These data come from a study of CD8+ T cells in alopecia areata. Study summary: Oral tofacitinib (5 to 10 mg twice daily) was administered to treated patients. Study-level results: Sharing of TCR sequences between patients (possibly for HLA-related reasons) was less clear than in mice. Normal scalp showed lower clonality than lesional scalp, especially alopecia totalis/universalis.

The CDR3 length is 12 residues. Germline lookup yields CDR1 GTSNPN and CDR2 SVGIG (reference sequence). Deletions cut 3 bases from V and 7 bases from J, with 10 bases between. Lesional scalp tissue (obtained by punch biopsy) and peripheral blood were collected from alopecia areata patients. RNA extraction and reverse transcription yielded cDNA as sequencing template. The protocol was immunoSEQ multiplex PCR, while the TCRdb copy is restricted to in-frame clones and leaves out a portion. The data hold over 200,000 clones, with 57% observed a single time. The TCR sequence derives from a human donor with alopecia areata. The chain couples TRBV30 to TRBJ1-5, with D perhaps matching TRBD1 (5 bases). The source was CD4+ T cells sorted from blood, collected at week 0. CDR3 region: CAWSRGEQPQHF. CDR3 nucleotides: TGTGCCTGGAGCCGGGGGGAACAGCCCCAGCATTTT.